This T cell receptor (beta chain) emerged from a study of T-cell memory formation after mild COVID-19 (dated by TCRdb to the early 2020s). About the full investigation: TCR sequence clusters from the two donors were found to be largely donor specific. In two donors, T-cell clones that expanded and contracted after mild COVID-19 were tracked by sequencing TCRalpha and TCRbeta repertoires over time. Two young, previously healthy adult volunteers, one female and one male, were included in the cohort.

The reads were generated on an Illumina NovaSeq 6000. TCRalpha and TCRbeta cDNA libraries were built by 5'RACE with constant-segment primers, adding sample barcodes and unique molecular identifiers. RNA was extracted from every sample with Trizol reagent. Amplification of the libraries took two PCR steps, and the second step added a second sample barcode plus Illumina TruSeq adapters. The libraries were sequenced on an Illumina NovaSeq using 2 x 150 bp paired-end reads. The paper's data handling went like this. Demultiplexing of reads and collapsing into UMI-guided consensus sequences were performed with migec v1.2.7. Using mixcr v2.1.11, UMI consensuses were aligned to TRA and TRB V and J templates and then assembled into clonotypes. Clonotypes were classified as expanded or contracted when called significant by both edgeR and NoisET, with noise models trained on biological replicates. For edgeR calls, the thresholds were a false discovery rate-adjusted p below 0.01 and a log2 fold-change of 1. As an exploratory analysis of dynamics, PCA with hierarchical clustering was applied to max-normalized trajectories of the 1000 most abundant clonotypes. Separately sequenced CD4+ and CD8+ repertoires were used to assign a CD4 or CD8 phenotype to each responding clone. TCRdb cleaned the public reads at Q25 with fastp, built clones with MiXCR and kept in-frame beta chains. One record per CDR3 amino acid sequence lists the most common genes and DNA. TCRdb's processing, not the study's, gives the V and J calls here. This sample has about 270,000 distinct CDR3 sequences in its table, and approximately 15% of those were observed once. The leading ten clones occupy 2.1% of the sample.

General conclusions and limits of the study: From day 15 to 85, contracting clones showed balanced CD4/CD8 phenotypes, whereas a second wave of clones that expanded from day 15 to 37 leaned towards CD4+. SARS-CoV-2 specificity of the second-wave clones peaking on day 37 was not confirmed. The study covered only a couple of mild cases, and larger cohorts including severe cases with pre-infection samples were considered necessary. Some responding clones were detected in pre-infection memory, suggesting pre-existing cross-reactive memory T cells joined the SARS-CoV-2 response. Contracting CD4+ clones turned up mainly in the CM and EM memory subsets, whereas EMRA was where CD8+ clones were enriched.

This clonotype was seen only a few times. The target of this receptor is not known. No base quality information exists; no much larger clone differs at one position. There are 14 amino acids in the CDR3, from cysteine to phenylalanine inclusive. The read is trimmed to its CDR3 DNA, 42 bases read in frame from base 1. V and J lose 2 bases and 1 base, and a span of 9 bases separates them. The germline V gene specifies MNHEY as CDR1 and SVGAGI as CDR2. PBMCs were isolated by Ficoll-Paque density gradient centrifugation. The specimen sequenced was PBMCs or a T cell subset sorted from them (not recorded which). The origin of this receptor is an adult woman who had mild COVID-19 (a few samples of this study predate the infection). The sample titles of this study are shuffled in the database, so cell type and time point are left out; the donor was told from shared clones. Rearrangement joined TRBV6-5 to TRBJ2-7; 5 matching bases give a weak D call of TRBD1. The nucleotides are TGTGCCAGCAGTTACAATCAGGGATCCTACGAGCAGTACTTC. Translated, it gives CASSYNQGSYEQYF.